This entry lists 8 T cell receptor beta chains sequenced from one sample in a study of beta chain features in type 1 diabetes. Study results and caveats: Shortening of TCRB CDR3s, moderate but significant, appeared in all four CD4+ subsets of Type 1 diabetes patients.

Their target antigens are unknown. The entirety of the isolated RNA underwent reverse transcription, so expressed TCRB transcripts were sequenced. Assay: immunoSEQ multiplex PCR; the TCRdb copy retains only in-frame clones and omits some. The sample carries 600,000 to 700,000 clones, 12% recorded once. Sequencing was done on a sample of naive CD4+ T cells from blood. These receptors were taken from a man aged 30-40 years with type 1 diabetes.

The J gene is TRBJ2-7, the V gene TRBV18; 8 bases map to TRBD1. Germline V lookup: CDR1 KGHSH, CDR2 LQKENI. Trimming cost V 1 base and J 5 bases; bases outside gene matches: 4. The CDR3 contains 14 residues. The CDR3 DNA sequence: TGTGCCAGCTCACCACGCCAGGGGGCCGACGAGCAGTACTTC. This encodes CASSPRQGADEQYF. Based on the CDR3 plus reference TRBV18 and TRBJ2-7, the full variable domain is NAGVMQNPRHLVRRRGQEARLRCSPMKGHSHVYWYRQLPEEGLKFMVYLQKENIIDESGMPKERFSAEFPKEGPSILRIQQVVRGDSAAYFCASSPRQGADEQYFGPGTRLTVT.

The chain is built from TRBV4-3 and TRBJ1-3; no reliable D call. The CDR3 covers 16 residues. Germline V gene lookup returns CDR1 LGHNA and CDR2 YSLEER. Trimming stripped 1 base from V and 5 bases from J, with 15 bases between. The CDR3 reads CASSQGAGILRNTIYF. In nucleotides, the CDR3 is TGCGCCAGCAGCCAAGGTGCGGGGATTCTCAGAAACACCATATATTTT.

The chain recombines TRBV9 with TRBJ2-1; D remains unclear. Between the trimmed V and J ends, which lost 0 bases and 3 bases, there was a span of 10 bases. The germline gives CDR1 SGDLS, CDR2 YYNGEE. The CDR3 runs 15 residues. CDR3 protein: CASSVGKADYNEQFF. Written as DNA, the CDR3 is TGTGCCAGCAGCGTAGGTAAGGCAGACTACAATGAGCAGTTCTTC.

The chain has TRBV2 and TRBJ2-2; D ambiguous. The CDR3 is made up of 13 amino acids. Per the germline V gene, CDR1 is SNHLY and CDR2 is FYNNEI. Trimming left V 4 bases short and J 5 bases short, with 8 bases between. CDR3: CASSVSRTGELFF. Here the CDR3 DNA reads TGTGCCAGCAGTGTTAGTCGGACCGGGGAGCTGTTTTTT.

This chain uses TRBV2 with TRBJ1-1; D is uncertain. The V end was cut by 4 bases, the J end by 3 bases, with 9 bases between. Germline CDR1 is SNHLY and CDR2 is FYNNEI. CDR3 length: 13 amino acids. CDR3 residues: CASSAGEYTEAFF. CDR3 DNA: TGTGCCAGCAGTGCTGGGGAGTACACTGAAGCTTTCTTT.

This clone turned up a few times. J is TRBJ2-7 and V is TRBV7-2; D remains ambiguous. The V end was cut by 6 bases, the J end by 4 bases, with 13 bases between. This CDR3 spans 13 amino acids. CDR1 is SGHTA, CDR2 FQGNSA, per germline. CDR3 sequence reads: CASSLGGRYEQYF. For the CDR3, the DNA is TGTGCCAGCAGTCTCGGCGGTAGGTACGAGCAGTACTTC.

The chain combines TRBV7-2 with TRBJ2-1, with 9 bases matching TRBD1. Trimming at V came to 3 bases and at J to 9 bases, leaving 15 bases not matched to a gene. This CDR3 is built from 17 residues. Per the germline V gene, CDR1 is SGHTA and CDR2 is FQGNSA. In DNA, the CDR3 is TGTGCCAGCAGCTTTTTTCCGGGACAGGGAATGGAGGGTGAGCAGTTCTTC. It yields the protein CASSFFPGQGMEGEQFF.

This rearrangement joins TRBV30 to TRBJ1-2, with D tentatively TRBD1 (6 bases). The germline V and J ends were trimmed by 2 bases and 5 bases, with 18 bases remaining between them. CDR3 length: 15 residues. The V gene's germline CDR1 is GTSNPN and CDR2 SVGIG (reference sequence). The CDR3 spells CAWSPIGGRWYGYTF. CDR3 nucleotide sequence: TGTGCCTGGAGTCCCATAGGGGGGCGTTGGTATGGCTACACCTTC. The full variable domain, in which reference TRBV30 and TRBJ1-2 provide the parts outside the CDR3, is SQTIHQWPATLVQPVGSPLSLECTVEGTSNPNLYWYRQAAGRGLQLLFYSVGIGQISSEVPQNLSASRPQDRQFILSSKKLLLSDSGFYLCAWSPIGGRWYGYTFGSGTRLTVV.